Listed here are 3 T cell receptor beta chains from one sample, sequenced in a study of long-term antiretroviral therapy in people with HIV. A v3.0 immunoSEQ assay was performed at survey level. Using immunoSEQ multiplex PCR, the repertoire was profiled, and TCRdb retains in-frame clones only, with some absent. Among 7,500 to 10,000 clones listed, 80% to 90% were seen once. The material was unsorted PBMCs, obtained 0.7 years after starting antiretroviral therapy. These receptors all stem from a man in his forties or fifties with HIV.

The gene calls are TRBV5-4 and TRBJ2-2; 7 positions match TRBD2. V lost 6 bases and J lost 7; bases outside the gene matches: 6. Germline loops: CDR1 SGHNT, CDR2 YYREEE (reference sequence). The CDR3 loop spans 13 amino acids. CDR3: CASTTSRVGELFF. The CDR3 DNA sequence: TGTGCCAGCACGACTAGCAGGGTCGGGGAGCTGTTTTTT.

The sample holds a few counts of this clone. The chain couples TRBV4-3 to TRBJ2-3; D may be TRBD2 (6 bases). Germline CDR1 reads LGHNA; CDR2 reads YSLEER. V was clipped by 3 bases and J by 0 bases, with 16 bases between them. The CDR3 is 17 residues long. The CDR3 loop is CASSQSRNGRSTDTQYF. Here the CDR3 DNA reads TGCGCCAGCAGCCAGTCTCGGAACGGGAGAAGCACAGATACGCAGTATTTT.

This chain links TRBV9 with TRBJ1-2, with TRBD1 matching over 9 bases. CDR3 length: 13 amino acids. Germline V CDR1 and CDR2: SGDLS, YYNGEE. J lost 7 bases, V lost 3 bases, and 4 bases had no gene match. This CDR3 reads CASSATGGVGYTF. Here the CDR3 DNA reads TGTGCCAGCAGCGCGACAGGGGGAGTTGGCTACACCTTC.